The rows below give T cell receptor beta chains drawn from one sample of a study of response to subunit inactivated influenza vaccine. TCRdb re-called the RT-PCR reads with MiXCR, one entry per CDR3 protein. The sample has 710,000 or so distinct CDR3 sequences; 15% to 19% are singletons. Source: PBMCs from blood, taken 11 to 12 days after vaccination. Every receptor here comes from a man aged 50-59 years who received an inactivated influenza vaccine. The CDR3 runs from the conserved cysteine through the conserved F or W. A D gene is named only where the DNA matches it firmly. The size field is filled for only some rows; it gives once, few, many or a size class.

abundance: few
d_gene: TRBD1
j_gene: TRBJ1-2
v_gene: TRBV6-2/TRBV6-3
CDR3nt: TGTGCCAGCAGAGACAGGGGGCATACCTATGGCTACACCTTC
CDR3aa: CASRDRGHTYGYTF

abundance: few
d_gene: .
j_gene: TRBJ2-1
v_gene: TRBV5-1
CDR3nt: TGCGCCAGCAGCTTGGTTACAGGGAGCTCCTACAATGAGCAGTTCTTC
CDR3aa: CASSLVTGSSYNEQFF

abundance: .
d_gene: .
j_gene: TRBJ2-1
v_gene: TRBV28
CDR3nt: TGTGCCAGCAGTTCCTGGAGGGCCGACAATGAGCAGTTCTTC
CDR3aa: CASSSWRADNEQFF

abundance: .
d_gene: .
j_gene: TRBJ1-6
v_gene: TRBV12-3/TRBV12-4
CDR3nt: TGTGCCAGCAGTTTAGACTATTCACCCCTCCACTTT
CDR3aa: CASSLDYSPLHF

abundance: many
d_gene: .
j_gene: TRBJ1-6
v_gene: TRBV27
CDR3nt: TGTGCCAGCAGTTTTGGGGGTTCACCCCTCCACTTT
CDR3aa: CASSFGGSPLHF

abundance: .
d_gene: .
j_gene: TRBJ1-5
v_gene: TRBV7-2
CDR3nt: TGTGCCAGCAGCTTAAAAGAGTCCCGCAATCAGCCCCAGCATTTT
CDR3aa: CASSLKESRNQPQHF

abundance: .
d_gene: TRBD2
j_gene: TRBJ2-5
v_gene: TRBV20-1
CDR3nt: TGCAGTGCCACTAGACTAGCGGGACAAGAGACCCAGTACTTC
CDR3aa: CSATRLAGQETQYF

abundance: few
d_gene: TRBD1
j_gene: TRBJ2-7
v_gene: TRBV4-2
CDR3nt: TGTGCCAGCAGCCACGTTTCCGGGACAGCGTCCTACGAGCAGTACTTC
CDR3aa: CASSHVSGTASYEQYF

abundance: .
d_gene: .
j_gene: TRBJ2-1
v_gene: TRBV5-5
CDR3nt: TGTGCCAGCAGCCGCCGGCCAGACCTCCGACCCTACAATGAGCAGTTCTTC
CDR3aa: CASSRRPDLRPYNEQFF

abundance: few
d_gene: .
j_gene: TRBJ1-4
v_gene: TRBV4-1
CDR3nt: TGCGCCAGCAGCCAAGGCCCGCCCAAAAATGAAAAACTGTTTTTT
CDR3aa: CASSQGPPKNEKLFF

abundance: many
d_gene: .
j_gene: TRBJ2-1
v_gene: TRBV12-3/TRBV12-4
CDR3nt: TGTGCCAGCAGTCCCACGGGCGCCGGCTCCTACAATGAGCAGTTCTTC
CDR3aa: CASSPTGAGSYNEQFF

abundance: few
d_gene: TRBD2
j_gene: TRBJ2-5
v_gene: TRBV20-1
CDR3nt: TGCAGTGCTAGTCGACTAGCGGGCGGAGAGACCCAGTACTTC
CDR3aa: CSASRLAGGETQYF

abundance: .
d_gene: .
j_gene: TRBJ2-7
v_gene: TRBV20-1
CDR3nt: TGCAGTGCTAGAGATGTGCGCGATTCCTACGAGCAGTACTTC
CDR3aa: CSARDVRDSYEQYF

abundance: .
d_gene: TRBD1
j_gene: TRBJ2-2
v_gene: TRBV2
CDR3nt: TGTGCCACCAGGACAGGTCAACCCGGGGAGCTGTTTTTT
CDR3aa: CATRTGQPGELFF

abundance: few
d_gene: .
j_gene: TRBJ1-1
v_gene: TRBV15
CDR3nt: TGTGCCACCAGCAGAGATCGATGGGGTTCAACGCCAGCTTTCTTT
CDR3aa: CATSRDRWGSTPAFF